This TCR beta chain originates from a study of T cells after posttransplantation cyclophosphamide (dated by TCRdb to 2016 to 2017). Describing the broader study: T cell repertoire reconstitution was tracked by TRB sequencing after myeloablative bone marrow transplantation in which posttransplantation cyclophosphamide was used as GVHD prophylaxis. Public TRB sequences were checked against a database of over 3,000 sequences associated with responses to pathogens, tumor antigens, self-antigens and alloantigens. Blood from every one of the approximately 30 PTCy patients who had 1-year posttransplant specimens underwent TRB sequencing. In 3 patients, TRB sequencing was also performed on up to 3 more blood samples taken 2 to 5.2 years after transplant, and in a handful of patients, pretransplant blood was also TRB-sequenced. Antigen receptor sequencing was done on samples from 35 PTCy-treated patients and from some 15 related bone marrow donors of those patients. Because TRA and TRB clonality correlated tightly in fewer than ten samples, the subsequent TCR analyses were limited to TRB only.

Genomic DNA was the input for TRB sequencing, which was run either with the immunoSEQ assay at survey resolution or with the hsTCRB kit. The authors' pipeline ran thus. The immunoSEQ software handled initial read processing, and the LymphoSeq R package was used for repertoire analyses. Clonality was calculated as 1 minus normalized Shannon entropy, and the Gini coefficient was also calculated for each TRB dataset. Phenotypes of unsorted samples were inferred by mapping TRB sequences from sorted subsets of the recipient or donor onto the same recipient's unsorted samples. The immuneACCESS repertoire file appears here via TCRdb, limited to in-frame rearrangements. These files lack a portion of the clones; in checked studies, under half of the deficit traces to unresolved V genes, and the cause of the others is not known. That table gives V, J and clone size, and the DNA gave D and trimming. This sample includes some 23,000 clones, and none of them was observed just once. The ten largest clones capture about 1.8% of the sample.

What the authors observed across the whole study: The TRB repertoires of T cells infiltrating skin or GI tract showed only limited overlap with the TRB repertoires of T cells in blood. At 1-2 months, donor-recipient similarity was low but rose over the first year, and the later blood repertoires were often dominated by donor CD8+ memory clones. Across approximately 41 patients, TRB clonality was highly associated with recipient CMV seropositivity and CMV reactivation, and PTCy diversity was similar to diversity in CNI/methotrexate controls.

The sample holds a few counts of this clone. Its recognized antigen is unknown. Per-base qualities were not stored, and no clone one base away is much larger. What the treatment or condition label conveys for this sample: high-dose cyclophosphamide on days +3 and +4 as single-agent GVHD prophylaxis. Busulfan and fludarabine conditioning, a related or unrelated marrow graft, and cyclophosphamide on days +3 and +4 were given to PTCy patients. The PTCy-treated patients were drawn from a prospective, multi-institutional clinical trial. Peripheral blood and bone marrow mononuclear cells were isolated by Ficoll-Hypaque density centrifugation and cryopreserved. In the germline V gene, CDR1 corresponds to MDHEN and CDR2 to SYDVKM. V loses 7 bases, J loses 5 bases, and the germline ends lie 24 bases apart. Taken from cysteine to phenylalanine, the CDR3 has 16 residues. Only the CDR3 DNA is retained, 48 bases long and in frame from the first base.

This chain joins TRBV28 to TRBJ2-7; perhaps TRBD1 is the D gene, with 6 bases matching. Sequenced here: PBMCs, sampled after allogeneic stem cell transplant with posttransplant cyclophosphamide. This TCR came from a young adult male patient who received an allogeneic stem cell transplant from a related donor, was CMV-positive, and had no GVHD. Following a transplant, a fraction of the T cells may be traceable to the graft donor. The DNA sequence is as follows: TGTGCCAGCACCCAGGGGTCAGGACTCTCCCCTCACGAGCAGTACTTC. Translated, this is CASTQGSGLSPHEQYF.